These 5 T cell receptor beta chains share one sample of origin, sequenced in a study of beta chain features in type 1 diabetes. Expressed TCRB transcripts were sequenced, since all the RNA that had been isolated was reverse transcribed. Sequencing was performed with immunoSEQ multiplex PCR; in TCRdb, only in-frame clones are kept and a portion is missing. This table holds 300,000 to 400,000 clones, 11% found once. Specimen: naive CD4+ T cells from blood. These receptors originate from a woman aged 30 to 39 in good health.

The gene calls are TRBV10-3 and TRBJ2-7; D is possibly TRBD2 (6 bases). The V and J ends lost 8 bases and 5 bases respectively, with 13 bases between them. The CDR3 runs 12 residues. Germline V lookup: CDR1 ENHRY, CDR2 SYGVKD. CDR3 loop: CAISGSLDEQYF. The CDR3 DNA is TGTGCCATCTCCGGGAGCCTCGACGAGCAGTACTTC.

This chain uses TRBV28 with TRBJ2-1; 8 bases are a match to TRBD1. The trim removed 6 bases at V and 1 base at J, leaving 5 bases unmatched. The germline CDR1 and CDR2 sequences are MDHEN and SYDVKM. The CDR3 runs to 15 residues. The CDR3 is CASRSGTGSYNEQFF. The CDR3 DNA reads TGTGCCAGCAGGAGTGGGACAGGTTCCTACAATGAGCAGTTCTTC.

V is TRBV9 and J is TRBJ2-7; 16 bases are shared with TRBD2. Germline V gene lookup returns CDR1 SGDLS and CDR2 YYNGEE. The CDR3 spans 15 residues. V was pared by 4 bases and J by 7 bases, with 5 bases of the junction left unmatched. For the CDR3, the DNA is TGTGCCAGCAGCCCGGGACTAGCGGGAGGGGTAGAGCAGTACTTC. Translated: CASSPGLAGGVEQYF.

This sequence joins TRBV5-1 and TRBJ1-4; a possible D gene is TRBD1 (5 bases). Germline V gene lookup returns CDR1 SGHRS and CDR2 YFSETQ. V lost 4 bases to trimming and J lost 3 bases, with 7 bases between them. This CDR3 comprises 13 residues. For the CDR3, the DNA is TGCGCCAGCAGCCAGACAGCTAATGAAAAACTGTTTTTT. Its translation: CASSQTANEKLFF. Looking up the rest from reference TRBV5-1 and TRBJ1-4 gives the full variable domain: KAGVTQTPRYLIKTRGQQVTLSCSPISGHRSVSWYQQTPGQGLQFLFEYFSETQRNKGNFPGRFSGRQFSNSRSEMNVSTLELGDSALYLCASSQTANEKLFFGSGTQLSVL.

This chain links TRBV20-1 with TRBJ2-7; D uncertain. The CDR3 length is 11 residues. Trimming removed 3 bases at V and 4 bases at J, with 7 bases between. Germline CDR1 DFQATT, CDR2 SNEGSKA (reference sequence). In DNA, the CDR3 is TGCAGTGCTAGTGGGCCTTACGAGCAGTACTTC. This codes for CSASGPYEQYF.